Below are 17 T cell receptor beta chains sequenced from a single sample in a study of cytomegalovirus exposure and HLA in healthy donors. The PCR used 60 Vbeta and 13 Jbeta primers. Assay: immunoSEQ multiplex PCR; the TCRdb copy retains only in-frame clones and omits some. Among roughly 120,000 clones, about two thirds were seen once, and the ten largest hold 4% to 5.5%. The sample consisted of PBMCs. The origin of the receptors is a man aged 55-75 years in good health and CMV-seropositive.

The rearrangement links TRBV19 to TRBJ2-1; TRBD2 matches at 8 bases. The CDR3 spans 15 residues. Trimming cost V 3 bases and J 5 bases; bases outside gene matches: 6. CDR1 and CDR2 (germline): LNHDA, SQIVND (reference sequence). The CDR3 loop reads CASSMVGGGNNEQFF. CDR3 DNA sequence: TGTGCCAGTAGTATGGTAGGCGGGGGGAACAATGAGCAGTTCTTC.

V is TRBV5-4 and J is TRBJ2-3, with 9 bases lining up with TRBD2. The CDR3 is made up of 17 amino acids. After removal of 0 bases from V and 4 bases from J, the junction contained 9 bases not matched to a gene. In germline, CDR1 is SGHNT, CDR2 YYREEE (reference sequence). The CDR3 loop reads CASSLATAGGPSDTQYF. The CDR3 DNA is TGTGCCAGCAGCTTGGCCACGGCGGGGGGGCCATCAGATACGCAGTATTTT.

The rearrangement links TRBV6-6 to TRBJ1-3, with TRBD1 matching over 8 bases. CDR1 and CDR2 (germline): MNHNY, SVGAGI (reference sequence). Trimming cost V 4 bases and J 4 bases; bases outside gene matches: 3. The CDR3 contains 14 residues. CDR3 amino acids: CASSWTGTGNTIYF. In DNA form, the CDR3 reads TGTGCCAGCAGTTGGACAGGGACCGGAAACACCATATATTTT.

DNA for the CDR3: TGTGCCAGCAGCCCCCCGCGTACCGGCAATCAGCCCCAGCATTTT. This sequence encodes CASSPPRTGNQPQHF. This chain uses TRBV2 with TRBJ1-5; D is unresolved. Trimming shortened V by 6 bases and J by 2 bases, and 14 bases separated the two germline ends. The CDR3 spans 15 residues. Germline V gene data show CDR1 as SNHLY and CDR2 as FYNNEI.

CDR3 protein: CASSTDRGVQPQHF. CDR3 bases: TGTGCCAGCAGTACGGACAGGGGAGTCCAGCCCCAGCATTTT. The chain is built from TRBV6-5 and TRBJ1-5; 9 nucleotides align to TRBD1. Germline V lookup: CDR1 MNHEY, CDR2 SVGAGI. Trimming at V came to 5 bases and at J to 7 bases, leaving 6 bases not matched to a gene. CDR3 length: 14 residues.

This clone was counted between two and nine times. V usage is TRBV6-1 and J usage is TRBJ1-2; D is ambiguous. The CDR3 loop spans 14 amino acids. V gave up 4 bases and J gave up 8 bases, with 17 bases separating them. Germline CDR1 reads MNHNS; CDR2 reads SASEGT. Here the CDR3 reads CASSAYPGEGGYTF. For the CDR3, the DNA is TGTGCCAGCAGTGCTTACCCCGGAGAGGGAGGCTACACCTTC.

The chain carries TRBV9 and TRBJ2-1, with 8 bases matching TRBD2. The CDR3 runs 15 residues. The ends lost 0 bases at V and 7 bases at J; junction bases unmatched: 6. Looked up from germline, CDR1 is SGDLS and CDR2 is YYNGEE. In nucleotides, the CDR3 is TGTGCCAGCAGCGTAGGTAGCGGGGCCGAAAATGAGCAGTTCTTC. This translates into CASSVGSGAENEQFF.

The chain employs TRBV5-1 and TRBJ2-7; D gene ambiguous. V was trimmed by 4 bases and J by 0 bases, leaving 8 bases between them. Germline V lookup: CDR1 SGHRS, CDR2 YFSETQ. The CDR3 sequence is 13 residues long. CDR3 residues: CASSTTGSYEQYF. Here the CDR3 DNA reads TGCGCCAGCAGCACGACTGGCTCCTACGAGCAGTACTTC.

This chain joins TRBV2 and TRBJ2-5, with a weak D call TRBD2 (7 bases). The germline gives CDR1 SNHLY, CDR2 FYNNEI. CDR3 length equals 15 residues. V lost 7 bases to trimming and J lost 5 bases, with 20 bases between them. DNA of the CDR3: TGTGCCAGCACTCGCCGGACAGAGGGGGGGGAGACCCAGTACTTC. Amino acid sequence: CASTRRTEGGETQYF.

The gene calls are TRBV5-4 and TRBJ1-1, with TRBD1 as a possible D gene (5 bases). The germline CDR1 and CDR2 sequences are SGHNT and YYREEE (reference sequence). V shed 0 bases and J shed 0 bases, with 9 bases lying between them. This CDR3 has 15 residues. The CDR3 loop reads CASSLGGHMNTEAFF. The CDR3 DNA is TGTGCCAGCAGCTTGGGCGGACACATGAACACTGAAGCTTTCTTT.

This rearrangement joins TRBV6-1 to TRBJ1-1, with a possible D match to TRBD1 (6 bases). The V and J ends lost 1 base and 10 bases respectively, with 13 bases between them. Germline V gene sequence: CDR1 MNHNS, CDR2 SASEGT. This CDR3 is 13 amino acids long. CDR3 nucleotides: TGTGCCAGCAGTGAAGAGCAGGGGTGGCGAGCTTTCTTT. This encodes CASSEEQGWRAFF.

The chain is built from TRBV6-6 and TRBJ1-5, with D perhaps matching TRBD1 (6 bases). The CDR3 length is 14 residues. Trimming left V 5 bases short and J 2 bases short, with 10 bases between. Per the germline V gene, CDR1 is MNHNY and CDR2 is SVGAGI (reference sequence). The CDR3 loop is CASSRRQGNQPQHF. The CDR3 DNA is TGTGCCAGCAGTCGCCGACAGGGCAATCAGCCCCAGCATTTT.

The V gene is TRBV5-1, the J gene TRBJ1-5; tentatively, D is TRBD1 (6 bases). There are 15 residues in the CDR3. From germline, CDR1 is SGHRS and CDR2 YFSETQ. The V gene lost 0 bases and the J gene lost 5 bases, with 12 bases spanning the gap. CDR3 protein: CASSLDGGEYQPQHF. The CDR3 bases are TGCGCCAGCAGCTTGGATGGGGGCGAATATCAGCCCCAGCATTTT.

The J gene is TRBJ2-7, the V gene TRBV28, with a tentative D call TRBD1 (6 bases). This CDR3 comprises 14 residues. The ends were cut back, 4 bases at V and 6 bases at J, with 16 bases in the middle. Germline V gives CDR1 MDHEN, CDR2 SYDVKM. Here the CDR3 DNA reads TGTGCCAGCAGTTCGGCCGGGACAAAAGCCGAGCAGTACTTC. It yields the protein CASSSAGTKAEQYF.

This rearrangement joins TRBV2 to TRBJ1-1, with D tentatively TRBD1 (6 bases). Trimming stripped 3 bases from V and 7 bases from J, with 18 bases between. The CDR3 has 15 residues. In germline, CDR1 is SNHLY, CDR2 FYNNEI. The CDR3: CASSEGLRQVGEAFF. The CDR3 region has the DNA TGTGCCAGCAGTGAGGGGTTACGACAGGTGGGTGAAGCTTTCTTT. Looking up the rest from reference TRBV2 and TRBJ1-1 gives the full variable domain: EPEVTQTPSHQVTQMGQEVILRCVPISNHLYFYWYRQILGQKVEFLVSFYNNEISEKSEIFDDQFSVERPDGSNFTLKIRSTKLEDSAMYFCASSEGLRQVGEAFFGQGTRLTVV.

The J gene is TRBJ2-1, the V gene TRBV4-1, with 8 bases fitting TRBD2. Trimming took 5 bases from V and 0 from J; bases not matched to a gene: 9. This CDR3 has 17 residues. The germline V gene encodes CDR1 MGHRA and CDR2 YSYEKL. CDR3 amino acids: CASSVLPLAGSYNEQFF. DNA of the CDR3: TGCGCCAGCAGCGTCCTACCGCTAGCGGGCTCCTACAATGAGCAGTTCTTC.

CDR3 sequence: CASSQGGGDQPQHF. The CDR3 DNA reads TGTGCCAGCAGCCAAGGAGGGGGGGATCAGCCCCAGCATTTT. The V gene is TRBV4-2, the J gene TRBJ1-5; the D gene is possibly TRBD1 (6 bases). The CDR3 spans 14 residues. Per the germline V gene, CDR1 is LGHNA and CDR2 is YNFKEQ. V was pared by 1 base and J by 5 bases, with 9 bases between.